This T cell receptor (beta chain) appears in the sequencing data of a study of CD8 T cells in Susac syndrome. The RNA, about 0.5 to 1 ug, was put through reverse transcription using random hexamers. Using its own MiXCR run on the immunoSEQ multiplex PCR reads, TCRdb lists one record per CDR3 protein. The table has 160,000 or so distinct CDR3 sequences, 95% seen once. CDR1 is MNHEY, CDR2 SVGAGI, per germline. This CDR3 has 13 residues. Trimming stripped 6 bases from V and 3 bases from J, with 11 bases between. This TCR derives from a human donor with Susac syndrome. Sequencing was done on a sample of CD4+ T cells from PBMCs. The V gene is TRBV6-5, the J gene TRBJ1-1; no clear D gene. The CDR3 is CASSHRQDTEAFF. DNA of the CDR3: TGTGCCAGCAGCCACCGACAAGACACTGAAGCTTTCTTT.